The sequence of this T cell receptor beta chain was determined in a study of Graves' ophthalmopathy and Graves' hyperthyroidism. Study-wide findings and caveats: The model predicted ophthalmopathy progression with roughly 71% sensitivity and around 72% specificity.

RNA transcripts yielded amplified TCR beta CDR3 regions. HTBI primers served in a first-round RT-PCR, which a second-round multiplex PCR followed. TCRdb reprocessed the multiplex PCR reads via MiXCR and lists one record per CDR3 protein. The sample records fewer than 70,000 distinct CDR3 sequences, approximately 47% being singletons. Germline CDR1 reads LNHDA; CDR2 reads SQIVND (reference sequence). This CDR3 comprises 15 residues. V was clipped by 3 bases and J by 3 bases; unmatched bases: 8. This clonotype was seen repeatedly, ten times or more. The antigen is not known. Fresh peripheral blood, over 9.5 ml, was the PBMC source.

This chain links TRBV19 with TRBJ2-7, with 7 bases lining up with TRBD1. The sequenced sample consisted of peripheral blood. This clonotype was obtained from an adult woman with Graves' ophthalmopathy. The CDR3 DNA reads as TGTGCCAGTAGTATGTCCCTGACAGGGATCTACGAGCAGTACTTC. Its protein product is CASSMSLTGIYEQYF.